The source of this TCR beta chain is a study of blood T cell repertoires in COVID-19. Study context: In each case, the material was cDNA or gDNA derived from T cells, B-cell-depleted T cells, or PBMCs.

The authors' processing: Estimation of nucleated cell counts was performed using reference gene primer amplification. Only in-frame clones appear in the TCRdb table, and some are missing; sequencing was by immunoSEQ multiplex PCR. V, J and clone size are taken as reported in that table, and D and trimming were inferred from the DNA itself. The sample has about 140,000 clones; 76% are singletons. Germline V CDR1 and CDR2: SGHRS, YFSETQ. The V segment lost 4 bases and the J segment 5 bases; nucleotides outside the gene matches: 3. This CDR3 is built from 14 residues. This clonotype originated in an elderly woman with active or convalescent COVID-19. V usage is TRBV5-1 and J usage is TRBJ1-4; TRBD1 agrees at 9 bases. Material: peripheral blood. CDR3 DNA: TGCGCCAGCAGCATGGGACAGGGCAATGAAAAACTGTTTTTT. It encodes CASSMGQGNEKLFF.